This TCR beta chain was recorded in a study of human T cells and chemical hapten exposure. Study-wide context: A 2 cm by 2 cm inner upper arm patch received 2% DPC for sensitization. Small discrepancies in pooled library volume mainly accounted for the varying TCR yields per sample. Study results and limitations: Relative to controls, expanded TCRs formed significantly more large CDR3 similarity clusters.

Time point: pre-sensitization, week 0. Documented treatment: therapeutic diphenylcyclopropenone sensitization with weekly scalp DPC. TCRdb reprocessed the RACE reads with MiXCR, giving one entry per CDR3 protein. The sample lists about 53,000 distinct CDR3 sequences, around 10% occurring once. This clonotype appeared many times. What it binds is unknown. With 5 bases clipped from V and 6 bases from J, the junction kept 3 bases outside the gene matches. This CDR3 comprises 13 residues. Germline V gene lookup returns CDR1 LNHDA and CDR2 SQIVND (reference sequence). This material consisted of whole blood, taken in connection with sensitization to the hapten diphenylcyclopropenone (DPC). This rearrangement joins TRBV19 to TRBJ1-5, with 8 bases identical to TRBD1. The receptor was derived from a man in his forties or fifties with alopecia areata. Some clones in this sample may be carry-over from other donors' samples. The CDR3 here is CASSGQGVQPQHF. As DNA, the CDR3 is TGTGCCAGTAGTGGACAGGGCGTTCAGCCCCAGCATTTT.